This TCR beta chain was sequenced during a study of PD-1 blockade in mismatch repair-deficient tumors. Study as a whole: Enrolled about 2013-2016, patients had progressing, pretreated mismatch repair-deficient cancers of about twelve types.

Mismatch repair deficiency was confirmed in all patients, by PCR or immunohistochemistry. Profiling relied on immunoSEQ multiplex PCR, and the TCRdb table lists in-frame clones only, not all of them. Found here are more than 85,000 clones, about 79% of them singletons; the top ten hold roughly 6.3%. The length of the CDR3 is 17 residues. CDR1 is SGHDT, CDR2 YYEEEE, per germline. V trimming: 1 base; J trimming: 4 bases; junction bases outside the gene matches: 6. V is TRBV5-6 and J is TRBJ2-1, with 12 bases identical to TRBD2. This sample comprised peripheral blood, obtained roughly 35 weeks after starting pembrolizumab. The TCR sequence derives from an adult with mismatch repair-deficient cancer. CDR3 sequence: CASSLNLAGGPYNEQFF. In nucleotides, the CDR3 is TGTGCCAGCAGCTTGAATCTAGCGGGAGGGCCGTACAATGAGCAGTTCTTC.